One sample yielded the 10 T cell receptor beta chains listed below, sequenced in a study of blood T cell repertoires in COVID-19. TCRdb keeps only in-frame clones here, not all; method: immunoSEQ multiplex PCR. The table lists about 43,000 clones, around 90% of them singletons. Material for sequencing was peripheral blood. Every receptor here comes from a woman of 80 years or more with active COVID-19.

The J gene is TRBJ1-6, the V gene TRBV4-2; D gene ambiguous. With 2 bases removed from V and 6 bases from J, the gap between germline ends came to 14 bases. CDR1 and CDR2 from the germline V gene are LGHNA and YNFKEQ. CDR3 length: 16 residues. The CDR3 DNA sequence: TGTGCCAGCAGCCAAATACGGGGTGGGTTTAATTCACCCCTCCACTTT. It translates to CASSQIRGGFNSPLHF.

The genes are TRBV19 and TRBJ2-1; 9 bases are shared with TRBD2. CDR1 is LNHDA and CDR2 is SQIVND in the germline V gene (reference sequence). CDR3 length equals 15 residues. J gave up 6 bases and V 7 bases, and 10 bases lay outside the gene matches. CDR3 region: CASTPLAGRLNEQFF. The CDR3 bases are TGTGCCAGTACCCCCCTAGCGGGGCGGCTCAATGAGCAGTTCTTC. The full variable domain, with the rest looked up from reference TRBV19 and TRBJ2-1, is DGGITQSPKYLFRKEGQNVTLSCEQNLNHDAMYWYRQDPGQGLRLIYYSQIVNDFQKGDIAEGYSVSREKKESFPLTVTSAQKNPTAFYLCASTPLAGRLNEQFFGPGTRLTVL.

This chain connects TRBV5-1 to TRBJ1-1, with D maybe TRBD1 (6 bases). Germline V gene data show CDR1 as SGHRS and CDR2 as YFSETQ. V lost 6 bases and J lost 1, with 16 bases in between. This CDR3 contains 15 residues. CDR3 nucleotide sequence: TGCGCCAGCAACACACCAGGGGCAGGGAACACTGAAGCTTTCTTT. Amino acids: CASNTPGAGNTEAFF.

The rearrangement joins TRBV6-4 to TRBJ2-2; no clear D gene. The CDR3 extends over 14 amino acids. Germline values: CDR1 MRHNA, CDR2 SNTAGT. V gave up 6 bases and J gave up 1 base, with 9 bases separating them. The chain's CDR3 is CASSELGNTGELFF. The CDR3 DNA sequence: TGTGCCAGCAGCGAACTCGGGAACACCGGGGAGCTGTTTTTT.

This clone was counted a single time. The gene calls are TRBV7-9 and TRBJ1-4; unclear D gene. The CDR3 sequence is 15 residues long. Trimming took off 6 bases at V and 7 bases at J, with 18 bases between the two ends. Germline CDR1 is SEHNR and CDR2 is FQNEAQ (reference sequence). In DNA form, the CDR3 reads TGTGCCAGCAGGAATCCCGTGGCGGCTGGTGAAAAACTGTTTTTT. Protein: CASRNPVAAGEKLFF.

The chain recombines TRBV3-1 (or the pseudogene TRBV3-2) with TRBJ2-7; 8 bases map to TRBD2. There are 12 residues in the CDR3. Looked up from germline, CDR1 is LGHDT and CDR2 is YNNKEL (reference sequence). V dropped 3 bases and J dropped 7; count of bases not matched to a gene: 2. CDR3 coding DNA: TGTGCCAGCAGCCAGGGCGGGAGGGAGCAGTACTTC. Translated: CASSQGGREQYF.

The gene calls are TRBV11-3 and TRBJ2-2, with 9 bases identical to TRBD1. Losses at the gene ends were 5 bases for V and 6 bases for J; bases not matched to a gene: 4. Looked up from germline, CDR1 is SGHNT and CDR2 is YENEEA. The CDR3 length is 14 residues. The CDR3 region is CASSLRQGAGELFF. DNA of the CDR3: TGTGCCAGCAGCCTTAGACAGGGGGCCGGGGAGCTGTTTTTT. Full variable domain (rest looked up from reference TRBV11-3 and TRBJ2-2): EAGVVQSPRYKIIEKKQPVAFWCNPISGHNTLYWYLQNLGQGPELLIRYENEEAVDDSQLPKDRFSAERLKGVDSTLKIQPAELGDSAVYLCASSLRQGAGELFFGEGSRLTVL.

V is TRBV18 and J is TRBJ2-2; 7 nucleotides match TRBD2. The CDR3 consists of 17 residues. Germline V gives CDR1 KGHSH, CDR2 LQKENI. V lost 0 bases, J lost 1 base, and 5 bases stayed unmatched. Here the CDR3 DNA reads TGTGCCAGCTCACCACCGAGGGCGGGAGTGAACACCGGGGAGCTGTTTTTT. This sequence encodes CASSPPRAGVNTGELFF.

This clone was counted between two and nine times. The chain combines TRBV28 with TRBJ2-7; D is perhaps TRBD2 (6 bases). V lost 5 bases and J 0 bases, leaving 14 bases between the germline ends. Germline loops: CDR1 MDHEN, CDR2 SYDVKM. There are 15 residues in the CDR3. The CDR3 nucleotides are TGTGCCAGCAGTCCTCGTGGAGGGGTCTCCTACGAGCAGTACTTC. Protein sequence: CASSPRGGVSYEQYF.

The chain employs TRBV19 and TRBJ1-1, with D uncertain. V was shortened by 4 bases and J by 1 base, with 4 bases between the two germline ends. This CDR3 is 12 amino acids long. Germline V gene lookup returns CDR1 LNHDA and CDR2 SQIVND (reference sequence). CDR3 in amino acids: CASSTRNTEAFF. The CDR3 nucleotides read TGTGCCAGTAGTACCAGGAACACTGAAGCTTTCTTT.